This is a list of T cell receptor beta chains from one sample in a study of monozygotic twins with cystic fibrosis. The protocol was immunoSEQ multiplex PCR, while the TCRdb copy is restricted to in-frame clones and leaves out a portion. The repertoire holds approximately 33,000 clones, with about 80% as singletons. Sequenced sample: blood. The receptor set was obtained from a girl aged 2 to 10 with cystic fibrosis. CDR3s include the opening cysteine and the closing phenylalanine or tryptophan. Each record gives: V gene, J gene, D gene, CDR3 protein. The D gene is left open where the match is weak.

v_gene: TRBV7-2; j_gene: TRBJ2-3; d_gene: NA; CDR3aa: CASRGGWGTDTQYF
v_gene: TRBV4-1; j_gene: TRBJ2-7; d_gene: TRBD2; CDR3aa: CASSQDYLGGGRYEQYF
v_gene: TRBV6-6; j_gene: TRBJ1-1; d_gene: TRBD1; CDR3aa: CASRTDRGQGSEAFF
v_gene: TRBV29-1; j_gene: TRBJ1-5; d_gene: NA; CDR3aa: CSVLLTGNSNQPQHF
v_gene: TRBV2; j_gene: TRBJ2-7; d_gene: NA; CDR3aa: CASRAYGQEQYF
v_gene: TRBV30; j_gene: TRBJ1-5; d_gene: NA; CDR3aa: CAWSDGRGMEWPQHF
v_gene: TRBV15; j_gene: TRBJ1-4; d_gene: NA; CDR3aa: CATSVRGGTNEKLFF
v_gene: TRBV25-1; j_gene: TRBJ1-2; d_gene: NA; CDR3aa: CASSESNNYGYTF
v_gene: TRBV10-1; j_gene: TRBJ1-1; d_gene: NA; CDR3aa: CASRVTGEAFF
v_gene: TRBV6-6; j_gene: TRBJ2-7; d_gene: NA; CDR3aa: CASSYSGGARNEQYF
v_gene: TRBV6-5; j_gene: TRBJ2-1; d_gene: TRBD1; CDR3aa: CASSVDRADYNEQFF
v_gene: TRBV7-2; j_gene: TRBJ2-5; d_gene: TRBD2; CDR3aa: CASRDGLAGGRETQYF
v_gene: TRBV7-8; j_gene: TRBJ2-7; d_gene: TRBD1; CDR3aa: CASSFGDRGHEQYF
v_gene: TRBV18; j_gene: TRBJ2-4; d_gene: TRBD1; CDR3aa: CASRTGVAKNIQYF
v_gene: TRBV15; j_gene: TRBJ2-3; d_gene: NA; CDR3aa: CATSRDALYHRRKYF
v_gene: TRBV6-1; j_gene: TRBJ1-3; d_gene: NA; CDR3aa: CASGGHPSDRGNTIYF
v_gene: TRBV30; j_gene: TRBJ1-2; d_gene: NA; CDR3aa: CAWSSLGGGYGYTF
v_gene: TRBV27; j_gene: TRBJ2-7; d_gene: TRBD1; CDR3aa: CASRGLGTGTYEQYF
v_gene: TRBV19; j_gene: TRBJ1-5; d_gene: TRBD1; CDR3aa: CASSTPRDRGFNQPQHF
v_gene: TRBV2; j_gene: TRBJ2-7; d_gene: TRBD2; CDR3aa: CASSEALRGGEQYF
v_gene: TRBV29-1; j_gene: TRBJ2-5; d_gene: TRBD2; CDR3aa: CSVVNSGGAETQYF
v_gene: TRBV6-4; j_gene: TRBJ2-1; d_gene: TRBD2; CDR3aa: CAIKRGGNEQFF
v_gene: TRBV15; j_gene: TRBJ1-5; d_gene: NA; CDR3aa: CATSRDLGAGEGQPQHF
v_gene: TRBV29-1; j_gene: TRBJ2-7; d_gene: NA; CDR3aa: CSAGWANSYEQYF
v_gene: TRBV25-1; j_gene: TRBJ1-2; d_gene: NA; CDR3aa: CASSEQAGGYTF
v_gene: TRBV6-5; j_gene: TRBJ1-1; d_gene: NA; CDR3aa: CASNSWDTEAFF
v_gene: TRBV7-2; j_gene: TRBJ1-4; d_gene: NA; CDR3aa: CASSSNTNEKLFF
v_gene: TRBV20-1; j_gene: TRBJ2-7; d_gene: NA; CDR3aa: CSATIVEQYF
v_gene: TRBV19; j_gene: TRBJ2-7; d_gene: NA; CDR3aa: CASSIDHRSSYEQYF
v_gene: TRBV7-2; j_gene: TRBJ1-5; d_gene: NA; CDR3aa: CASSLVGDSQPQHF
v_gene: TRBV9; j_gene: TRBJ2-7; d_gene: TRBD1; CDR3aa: CASSGRTGGSEQYF
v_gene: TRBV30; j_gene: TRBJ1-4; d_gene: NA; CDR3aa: CAWSYRLNEKLFF
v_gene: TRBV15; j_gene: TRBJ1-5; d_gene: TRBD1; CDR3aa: CATSVGDRGGNQPQHF